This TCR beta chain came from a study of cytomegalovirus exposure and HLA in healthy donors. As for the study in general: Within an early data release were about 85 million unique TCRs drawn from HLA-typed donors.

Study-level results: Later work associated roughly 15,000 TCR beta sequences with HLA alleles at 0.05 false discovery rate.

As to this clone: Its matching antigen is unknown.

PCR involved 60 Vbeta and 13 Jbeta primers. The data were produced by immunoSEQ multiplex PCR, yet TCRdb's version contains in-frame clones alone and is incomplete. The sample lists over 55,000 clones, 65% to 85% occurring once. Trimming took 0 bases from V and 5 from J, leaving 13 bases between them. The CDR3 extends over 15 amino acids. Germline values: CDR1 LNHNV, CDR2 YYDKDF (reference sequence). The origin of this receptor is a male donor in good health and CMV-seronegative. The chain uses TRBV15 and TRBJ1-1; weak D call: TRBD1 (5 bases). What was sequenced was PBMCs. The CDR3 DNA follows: TGTGCCACCAGCAGAGATCCCAGGGCAGGGACTGAAGCTTTCTTT. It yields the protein CATSRDPRAGTEAFF.